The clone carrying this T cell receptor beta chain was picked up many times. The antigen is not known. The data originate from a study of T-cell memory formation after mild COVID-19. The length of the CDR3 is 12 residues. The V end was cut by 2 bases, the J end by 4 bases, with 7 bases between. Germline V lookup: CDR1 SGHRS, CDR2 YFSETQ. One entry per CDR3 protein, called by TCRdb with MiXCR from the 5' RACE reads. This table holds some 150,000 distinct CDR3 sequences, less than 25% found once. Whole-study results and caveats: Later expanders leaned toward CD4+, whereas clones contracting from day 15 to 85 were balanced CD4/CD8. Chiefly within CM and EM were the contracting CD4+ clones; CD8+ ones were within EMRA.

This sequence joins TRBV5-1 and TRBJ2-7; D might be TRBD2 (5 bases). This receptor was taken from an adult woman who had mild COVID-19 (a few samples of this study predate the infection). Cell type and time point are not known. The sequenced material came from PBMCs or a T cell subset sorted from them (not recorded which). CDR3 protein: CASSFSGYEQYF. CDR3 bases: TGCGCCAGCAGCTTTTCGGGGTACGAGCAGTACTTC.